Below, one TCR beta chain is given with its context. As yet, its antigen is unknown. This CDR3 spans 15 amino acids. The germline V gene has CDR1 KGHSH and CDR2 LQKENI. The ends were cut back, 3 bases at V and 4 bases at J, with 15 bases in the middle. This specimen belongs to a study of shared clonotypes between healthy human individuals. Study results and caveats: Estimated richness was generally greater in naive than memory subsets.

The run depth of the assay was deep. In the original workflow: With immunoSEQ giving junction-only sequences and no quality scores, filtering differed. Measured with immunoSEQ multiplex PCR; TCRdb has only the in-frame clones, and not every one. V, J and clone size derive from that table, while D and trimming were established from the DNA sequence. The sample holds about 2.1 million clones, over 85% seen once. In the naive CD8 group, cells lacked CD45RO and were positively selected for CCR7, so terminally differentiated effector memory CD45RA+ cells were left out. The sequence was obtained from a man younger than 35 in good health. Some clones in this sample may be carry-over from other donors' samples. The sample comprised naive CD8+ T cells from PBMCs. The chain uses TRBV18 and TRBJ2-5; D gene unclear. The DNA of the CDR3 is TGTGCCAGCTCACCTCGTCAGGAGTTTGTAGAGACCCAGTACTTC. It is translated as CASSPRQEFVETQYF.